The 26 T cell receptor beta chains below were found in one sample sequenced in a study of blood T cells in healthy people across ages. PCR was performed a second time for roughly 7 to 12 cycles using a sample-barcoded 5' primer and a J-beta primer mix. TCRdb re-called the 5' RACE reads through MiXCR, storing one row per CDR3 protein. The sample has about 1,000,000 distinct CDR3 sequences, roughly 45% seen once. Sequenced sample: blood. The receptors stem from a woman aged 55-69 years in good health.

The chain is built from TRBV9 and TRBJ2-1; TRBD2 matches 7 bases. The CDR3 has 16 residues. Germline V gene lookup returns CDR1 SGDLS and CDR2 YYNGEE. V lost 4 bases to trimming and J lost 0 bases; unmatched junction nucleotides: 7. CDR3 sequence: CASSPQAGLSYNEQFF. In nucleotides, the CDR3 is TGTGCCAGCAGCCCCCAAGCGGGGCTCTCCTACAATGAGCAGTTCTTC.

The rearrangement uses TRBV7-9 and TRBJ2-5, with unresolved D. Matching the DNA end better, TRBJ2-7 makes the J call doubtful. Germline-derived CDR1 and CDR2 are SEHNR and FQNEAQ (reference sequence). There are 13 residues in the CDR3. DNA for the CDR3: TGTGCCAGCAGCTCCGTGGGCTCCTACGAGCAGTACTTC. This gives the protein CASSSVGSYEQYF.

V is TRBV3-1 and J is TRBJ1-6; 7 nucleotides match TRBD1. V trimming: 4 bases; J trimming: 7 bases; junction bases outside the gene matches: 10. CDR3 length: 16 amino acids. Germline CDR1 LGHDT, CDR2 YNNKEL (reference sequence). Here the CDR3 reads CASSPQGGRRNSPLHF. In nucleotides, the CDR3 is TGTGCCAGCAGCCCCCAGGGGGGGCGCAGAAATTCACCCCTCCACTTT.

Many counts were recorded for this clonotype. The rearrangement joins TRBV5-1 to TRBJ2-7; D uncertain. V lost 0 bases, J lost 6 bases, and 10 bases lay in between. Germline assignment: CDR1 SGHRS and CDR2 YFSETQ. The CDR3 has 13 residues. This CDR3 is CASSLESLGEQYF. The CDR3 DNA follows: TGCGCCAGCAGCTTGGAGAGTTTAGGCGAGCAGTACTTC.

The rearrangement links TRBV27 to TRBJ2-7, with 10 nucleotides matching TRBD2. J lost 7 bases, V lost 6 bases, and 9 bases had no gene match. Germline loops: CDR1 MNHEY, CDR2 SMNVEV (reference sequence). The CDR3 totals 14 residues. CDR3 coding DNA: TGTGCCAGCAGCCAGCGGGAGGGCCGCAATGAGCAGTACTTC. Amino acid sequence: CASSQREGRNEQYF.

V and J are TRBV5-1 and TRBJ2-3; D possibly corresponds to TRBD1 (6 bases). The CDR3 is 16 amino acids. Germline V gives CDR1 SGHRS, CDR2 YFSETQ. V lost 0 bases and J lost 0, with 11 bases in between. Here the CDR3 DNA reads TGCGCCAGCAGCTTGGCTTTAGGGGGAAGCACAGATACGCAGTATTTT. It is translated as CASSLALGGSTDTQYF.

This chain connects TRBV4-1 to TRBJ1-2, with a weak D call TRBD1 (6 bases). The length of the CDR3 is 14 residues. The germline V gene has CDR1 MGHRA and CDR2 YSYEKL. The V gene lost 4 bases and the J gene lost 1 base, with 10 bases spanning the gap. In nucleotides, the CDR3 is TGCGCCAGCAGCCGGACAGCCGTTAACTATGGCTACACCTTC. It codes for CASSRTAVNYGYTF.

This clonotype appeared a few times. V gene TRBV3-1 combines with J gene TRBJ1-2, with D possibly matching TRBD1 (6 bases). The CDR3 extends over 16 amino acids. Trimming pared 2 bases from V and 4 bases from J, leaving 17 bases between. Germline values: CDR1 LGHDT, CDR2 YNNKEL (reference sequence). The CDR3 region is CASSQRAGAPLYGYTF. CDR3 in DNA: TGTGCCAGCAGCCAAAGGGCAGGGGCCCCCCTCTATGGCTACACCTTC.

This clonotype has a handful of counts. The chain joins TRBV7-9 to TRBJ1-2, with TRBD1 matching over 8 bases. The CDR3 totals 13 residues. The germline V gene encodes CDR1 SEHNR and CDR2 FQNEAQ (reference sequence). Trimming removed 5 bases from V and 6 bases from J; junction bases left unmatched: 5. Written as DNA, the CDR3 is TGTGCCAGCAGCCCCTACAGGGGGGATGGCTACACCTTC. Translation gives CASSPYRGDGYTF.

This clonotype appeared a few times. The chain carries TRBV28 and TRBJ2-7; possible D gene TRBD1, 5 bases. The CDR3 has 14 residues. Germline CDR1 and CDR2: MDHEN and SYDVKM. With 2 bases removed from V and 3 bases from J, the gap between germline ends came to 11 bases. The CDR3 sequence is CASSLLAGNYEQYF. The CDR3 region has the DNA TGTGCCAGCAGTTTACTCGCAGGGAACTACGAGCAGTACTTC.

The chain employs TRBV25-1 and TRBJ2-7, with a possible D match to TRBD1 (5 bases). The CDR3 runs to 14 residues. The germline gives CDR1 MGHDK, CDR2 SYGVNS. The V gene lost 4 bases and the J gene lost 2 bases, with 12 bases spanning the gap. CDR3 sequence: CASSVGRVPYEQYF. The CDR3 coding sequence is TGTGCCAGCAGTGTGGGCAGGGTCCCCTACGAGCAGTACTTC.

Note on this clonotype: At one of its ends the junction is not consistent with the germline gene, which may arise from a read error. The chain has TRBV9 and TRBJ2-1, with 15 bases fitting TRBD2. The CDR3 is 21 amino acids. CDR1 and CDR2 from the germline V gene are SGDLS and YYNGEE. CDR3 coding DNA: TGTGCTAGCAGCGTATTGGGACTAGCGGGAGGAGGGACAGGGAATGACAATGAGCAGTTCTTC. Translation gives CASSVLGLAGGGTGNDNEQFF.

This clonotype was seen a single time. The junction departs from the called germline gene at one end, perhaps through a read error. V usage is TRBV5-1 and J usage is TRBJ2-5; D gene uncertain. Per germline, CDR1 SGHRS and CDR2 YFSETQ. CDR3 length: 12 amino acids. CDR3 protein: CASRILEGTQYF. The CDR3 nucleotides are TGTGCCAGCAGAATTTTAGAAGGGACCCAGTACTTC.

The CDR3 sequence: CASSTLGESNQPQHF. The CDR3 bases are TGTGCCAGCTCGACGCTCGGGGAAAGCAATCAGCCCCAGCATTTT. V usage is TRBV18 and J usage is TRBJ1-5, with D uncertain. CDR3 size: 15 residues. V was cut by 6 bases and J by 1 base, with 13 bases left in between. Per germline, CDR1 KGHSH and CDR2 LQKENI.

CDR3 region: CASSPTGPSTGELFF. In nucleotides, the CDR3 is TGTGCCAGCAGCCCCACAGGGCCGAGTACCGGGGAGCTGTTTTTT. J is TRBJ2-2 and V is TRBV12-3 or TRBV12-4; D perhaps matches TRBD1 (6 bases). This CDR3 contains 15 residues. Trimming stripped 6 bases from V and 5 bases from J, with 16 bases between.

V gene TRBV9 combines with J gene TRBJ1-6; TRBD1 might be the D (6 bases). The CDR3 length is 15 residues. V lost 0 bases and J 6 bases, leaving 10 bases between the germline ends. The V gene's germline CDR1 is SGDLS and CDR2 YYNGEE. CDR3 amino acids: CASSVATGSNSPLHF. CDR3 coding DNA: TGTGCCAGCAGCGTAGCCACAGGGTCTAATTCACCCCTCCACTTT. Complete variable domain (other parts from reference TRBV9 and TRBJ1-6): DSGVTQTPKHLITATGQRVTLRCSPRSGDLSVYWYQQSLDQGLQFLIQYYNGEERAKGNILERFSAQQFPDLHSELNLSSLELGDSALYFCASSVATGSNSPLHFGNGTRLTVT.

In its sample, this clonotype was seen a few times. The chain is built from TRBV20-1 and TRBJ2-3; D perhaps matches TRBD1 (6 bases). This CDR3 is built from 13 residues. CDR1 is DFQATT and CDR2 is SNEGSKA in the germline V gene (reference sequence). The CDR3: CRLQGYSTDTQYF. The CDR3 nucleotides are TGCAGGCTACAGGGCTATAGCACAGATACGCAGTATTTT.

As to this clonotype: A junction boundary mismatches the germline segment, possibly from a read error. The CDR3: CAGRERTSGGDEQFF. CDR3 DNA: TGTGCCGGCAGAGAAAGGACTAGCGGAGGGGATGAGCAGTTCTTC. The chain combines TRBV2 with TRBJ2-1; 10 nucleotides agree with TRBD2. The CDR3 runs to 15 residues. The germline V gene encodes CDR1 SNHLY and CDR2 FYNNEI.

This chain uses TRBV3-1 with TRBJ1-5; weak D call: TRBD1 (5 bases). The CDR3 extends over 15 amino acids. V dropped 4 bases and J dropped 7 bases, with 17 bases sitting between them. Germline CDR1 and CDR2: LGHDT and YNNKEL (reference sequence). CDR3 protein: CASSLTPGTGQPQHF. CDR3 in DNA: TGTGCCAGCAGCCTTACTCCAGGGACGGGACAGCCCCAGCATTTT.

The chain carries TRBV5-1 and TRBJ2-5, with TRBD1 identical over 8 bases. CDR1 SGHRS and CDR2 YFSETQ come from the germline V gene. The CDR3 runs 17 residues. V lost 2 bases and J lost 5; bases outside the gene matches: 14. The CDR3 nucleotides are TGCGCCAGCAGCTTTACCCTCGGACAGGGAAGTCTGGAGACCCAGTACTTC. Translated: CASSFTLGQGSLETQYF.

This clonotype was counted between two and nine times. The rearrangement links TRBV7-3 to TRBJ2-6, with TRBD1 identical over 7 bases. The CDR3 contains 17 residues. Germline V gene sequence: CDR1 SGHTA, CDR2 FQGTGA. V dropped 4 bases and J dropped 1; count of bases not matched to a gene: 7. The CDR3 loop reads CASSSIDRVSGANVLTF. The CDR3 DNA follows: TGTGCCAGCAGCTCCATCGACAGGGTGTCTGGGGCCAACGTCCTGACTTTC.

This chain joins TRBV13 and TRBJ2-7; D remains unclear. Per the germline V gene, CDR1 is PRHDT and CDR2 is FYEKMQ (reference sequence). The length of the CDR3 is 14 residues. V dropped 6 bases and J dropped 3 bases, with 15 bases sitting between them. CDR3 loop: CASRRYSGVYEQYF. Written as DNA, the CDR3 is TGTGCCAGCAGACGCTACTCGGGTGTCTACGAGCAGTACTTC.

V and J are TRBV7-7 and TRBJ2-1; D unresolved. Germline loops: CDR1 SSHAT, CDR2 FNYEAQ (reference sequence). V gave up 1 base and J gave up 2 bases, with 12 bases separating them. This CDR3 has 16 amino acids. The DNA of the CDR3 is TGTGCCAGCAGCTTAGATAGCCGAACGCCCTACAATGAGCAGTTCTTC. This gives the protein CASSLDSRTPYNEQFF.

This clonotype was detected a few times. The chain has TRBV28 and TRBJ2-1; 7 bases align to TRBD2. J gave up 5 bases and V 5 bases, and 9 bases lay outside the gene matches. Germline CDR1 is MDHEN and CDR2 is SYDVKM. This CDR3 spans 15 amino acids. Here the CDR3 reads CASSPGGSNNNEQFF. The CDR3, as DNA: TGTGCCAGCAGTCCAGGCGGGAGTAACAACAATGAGCAGTTCTTC.

The chain joins TRBV5-4 to TRBJ2-5; the match to TRBD2 covers 14 bases. Germline V gene data show CDR1 as SGHNT and CDR2 as YYREEE (reference sequence). The CDR3 has 16 residues. V was clipped by 3 bases and J by 4 bases; unmatched bases: 5. The CDR3 is CASSSRLAGGTETQYF. CDR3 sequence (DNA): TGTGCCAGCAGCTCCAGACTAGCGGGAGGGACAGAGACCCAGTACTTC.

The gene calls are TRBV10-3 and TRBJ2-1; TRBD2 matches at 8 bases. Per germline, CDR1 ENHRY and CDR2 SYGVKD. The trim removed 0 bases at V and 9 bases at J, leaving 1 base unmatched. CDR3 length: 13 amino acids. CDR3 nucleotide sequence: TGTGCCATCAGTGAGTCGACTAGCGCTGAGCAGTTCTTC. Encoded protein: CAISESTSAEQFF.